Listed below are T cell receptor beta chains from one sample, sequenced in a study of blood T cells in healthy people across ages. Using its own MiXCR run on the 5' RACE reads, TCRdb lists one record per CDR3 protein. The repertoire consists of about 1 million distinct CDR3 sequences, with roughly a quarter occurring once and the leading ten covering approximately 0.75%. These data also formed part of another study, on T cells of mothers and their children.

Sequencing was performed on blood. These receptors all stem from a girl aged 2 to 10 in good health. The CDR3 runs from the conserved cysteine through the conserved F or W. D genes are given only for firm matches. Rows give clone size only sometimes, using once, few, many, or a class for an expanded clone.

length | D | size | J | V | CDR3 | DNA
14 | - | - | TRBJ1-1 | TRBV27 | CASSEGMGGTEAFF | TGTGCCAGCAGTGAGGGAATGGGAGGCACTGAAGCTTTCTTT
14 | - | once | TRBJ2-7 | TRBV28 | CASSSGGLNYEQYF | TGTGCCAGCAGCTCCGGGGGTCTAAACTACGAGCAGTACTTC
14 | - | - | TRBJ2-3 | TRBV7-9 | CASSPSEVTDTQYF | TGTGCCAGCAGTCCGTCAGAGGTCACAGATACGCAGTATTTT
14 | - | - | TRBJ1-1 | TRBV3-1 | CANSHPALGSEAFF | TGTGCCAACAGCCACCCAGCGCTGGGCTCTGAAGCTTTCTTT
13 | - | - | TRBJ1-5 | TRBV10-3 | CAIMAGYNQPQHF | TGTGCCATCATGGCGGGCTACAATCAGCCCCAGCATTTT
13 | - | - | TRBJ2-3 | TRBV10-2 | CASSESSRYTQYF | TGCGCCAGCAGTGAGTCTAGCAGATATACGCAGTATTTT
15 | TRBD2 | few | TRBJ2-2 | TRBV12-3/TRBV12-4 | CASSLRRGGPGELFF | TGTGCCAGCAGTTTACGGCGGGGGGGCCCCGGGGAGCTGTTTTTT
13 | - | few | TRBJ2-1 | TRBV20-1 | CSARRFSYNEQFF | TGCAGTGCTAGACGGTTCTCCTACAATGAGCAGTTCTTC
14 | - | many | TRBJ2-6 | TRBV7-3 | CASSPQAGANVLTF | TGTGCCAGCAGCCCACAGGCAGGGGCCAACGTCCTGACTTTC
17 | TRBD2 | - | TRBJ2-5 | TRBV5-1 | CASSLEASGSLGETQYF | TGCGCCAGCAGCTTGGAAGCTAGCGGGAGTTTGGGGGAGACCCAGTACTTC
14 | - | - | TRBJ2-4 | TRBV6-5 | CASSYVGELNIQYF | TGTGCCAGCAGTTACGTGGGGGAACTAAACATTCAGTACTTC
12 | - | few | TRBJ2-1 | TRBV7-9 | CASSWGSGEQFF | TGTGCCAGCAGCTGGGGGTCGGGTGAGCAGTTCTTC
16 | - | few | TRBJ2-6 | TRBV4-1 | CASSLTEGTGANVLTF | TGCGCCAGCAGCCTTACGGAGGGGACTGGGGCCAACGTCCTGACTTTC
14 | - | few | TRBJ2-1 | TRBV29-1 | CSVENGGWSDEQFF | TGCAGCGTTGAAAATGGGGGCTGGTCGGATGAGCAGTTCTTC
13 | - | few | TRBJ2-6 | TRBV29-1 | CSARLAGANVLTF | TGCAGCGCTCGCCTGGCTGGGGCCAACGTCCTGACTTTC
16 | - | few | TRBJ2-5 | TRBV11-2 | CASSLVVTVVPETQYF | TGTGCCAGCAGCTTAGTGGTGACGGTTGTCCCAGAGACCCAGTACTTC
16 | - | few | TRBJ2-3 | TRBV7-3 | CASSLSGGARDITQYF | TGTGCCAGCAGCTTAAGCGGTGGTGCCAGGGACATCACGCAGTATTTT